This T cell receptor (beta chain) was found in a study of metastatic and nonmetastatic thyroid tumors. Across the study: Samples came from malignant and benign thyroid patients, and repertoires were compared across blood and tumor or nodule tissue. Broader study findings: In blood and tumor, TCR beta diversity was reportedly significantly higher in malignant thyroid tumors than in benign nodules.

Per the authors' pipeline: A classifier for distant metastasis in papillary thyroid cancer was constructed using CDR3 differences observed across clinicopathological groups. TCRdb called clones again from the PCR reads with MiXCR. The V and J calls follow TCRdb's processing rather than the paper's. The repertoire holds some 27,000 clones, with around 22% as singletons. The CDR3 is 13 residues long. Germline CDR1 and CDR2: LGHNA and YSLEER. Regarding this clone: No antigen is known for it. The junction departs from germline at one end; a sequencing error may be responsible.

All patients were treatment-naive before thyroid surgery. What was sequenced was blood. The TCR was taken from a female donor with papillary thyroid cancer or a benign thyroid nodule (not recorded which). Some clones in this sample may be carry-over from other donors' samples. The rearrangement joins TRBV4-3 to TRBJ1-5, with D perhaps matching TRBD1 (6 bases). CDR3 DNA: TGCGCCAGGAGCCAAGATCAGGGGCAGCGCCAGCATTTT. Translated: CARSQDQGQRQHF.